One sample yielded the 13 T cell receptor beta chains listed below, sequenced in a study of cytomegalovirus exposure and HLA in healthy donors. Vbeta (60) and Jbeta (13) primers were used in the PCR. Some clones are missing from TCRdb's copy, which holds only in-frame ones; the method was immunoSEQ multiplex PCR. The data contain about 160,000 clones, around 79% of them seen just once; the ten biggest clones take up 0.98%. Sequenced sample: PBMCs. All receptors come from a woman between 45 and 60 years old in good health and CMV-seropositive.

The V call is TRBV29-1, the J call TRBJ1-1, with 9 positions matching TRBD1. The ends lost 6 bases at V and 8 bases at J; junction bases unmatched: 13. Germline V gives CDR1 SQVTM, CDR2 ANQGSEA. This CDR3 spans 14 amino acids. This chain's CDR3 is CSVVGLQGASEAFF. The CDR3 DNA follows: TGCAGCGTGGTTGGGCTACAGGGGGCATCGGAAGCTTTCTTT.

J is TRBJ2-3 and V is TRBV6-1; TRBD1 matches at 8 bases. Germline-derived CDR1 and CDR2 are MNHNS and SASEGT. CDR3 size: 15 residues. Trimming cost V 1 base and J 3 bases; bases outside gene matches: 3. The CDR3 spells CASSEGDRTTDTQYF. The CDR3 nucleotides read TGTGCCAGCAGTGAAGGGGACAGGACAACAGATACGCAGTATTTT.

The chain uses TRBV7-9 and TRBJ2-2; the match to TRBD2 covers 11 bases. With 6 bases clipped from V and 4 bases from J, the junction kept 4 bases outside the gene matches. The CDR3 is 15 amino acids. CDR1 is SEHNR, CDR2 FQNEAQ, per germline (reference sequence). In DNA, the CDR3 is TGTGCCAGCAGGGGGACTAGCGGATCCACCGGGGAGCTGTTTTTT. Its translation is CASRGTSGSTGELFF.

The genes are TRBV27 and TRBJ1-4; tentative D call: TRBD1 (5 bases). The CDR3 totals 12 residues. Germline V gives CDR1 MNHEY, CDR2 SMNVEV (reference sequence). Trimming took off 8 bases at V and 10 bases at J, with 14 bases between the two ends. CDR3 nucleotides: TGTGCCAGCTGGGGCCCCCCGGGAAAACTGTTTTTT. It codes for CASWGPPGKLFF.

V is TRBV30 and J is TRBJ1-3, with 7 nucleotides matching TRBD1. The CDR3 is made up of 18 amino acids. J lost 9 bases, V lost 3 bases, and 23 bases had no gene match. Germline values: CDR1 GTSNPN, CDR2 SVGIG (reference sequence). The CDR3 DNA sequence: TGTGCCTGGAGCGACGACAGGGTCGTAGCCAGTGGCCGGGGCACCATATATTTT. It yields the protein CAWSDDRVVASGRGTIYF.

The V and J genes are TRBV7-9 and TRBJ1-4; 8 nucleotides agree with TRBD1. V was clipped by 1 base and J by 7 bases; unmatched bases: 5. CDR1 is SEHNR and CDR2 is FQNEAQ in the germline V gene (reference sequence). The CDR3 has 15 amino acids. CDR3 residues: CASSLGTGPAEKLFF. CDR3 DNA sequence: TGTGCCAGCAGCTTAGGGACAGGGCCCGCTGAAAAACTGTTTTTT.

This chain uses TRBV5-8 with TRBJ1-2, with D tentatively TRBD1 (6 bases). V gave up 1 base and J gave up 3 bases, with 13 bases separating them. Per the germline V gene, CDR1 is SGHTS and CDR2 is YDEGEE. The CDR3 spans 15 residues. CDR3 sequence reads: CASSLRGGTDYGYTF. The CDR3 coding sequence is TGTGCCAGCAGCTTGAGAGGGGGTACAGACTATGGCTACACCTTC. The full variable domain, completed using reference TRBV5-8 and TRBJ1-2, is EAGVTQSPTHLIKTRGQQATLRCSPISGHTSVYWYQQALGLGLQFLLWYDEGEERNRGNFPPRFSGRQFPNYSSELNVNALELEDSALYLCASSLRGGTDYGYTFGSGTRLTVV.

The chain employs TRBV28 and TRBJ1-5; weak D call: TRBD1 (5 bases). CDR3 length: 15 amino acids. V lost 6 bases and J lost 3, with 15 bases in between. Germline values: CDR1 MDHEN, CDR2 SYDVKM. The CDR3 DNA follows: TGTGCCAGCAGCACCACAAACAGGATCAATCAGCCCCAGCATTTT. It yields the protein CASSTTNRINQPQHF. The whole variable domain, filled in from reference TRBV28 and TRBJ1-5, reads DVKVTQSSRYLVKRTGEKVFLECVQDMDHENMFWYRQDPGLGLRLIYFSYDVKMKEKGDIPEGYSVSREKKERFSLILESASTNQTSMYLCASSTTNRINQPQHFGDGTRLSIL.

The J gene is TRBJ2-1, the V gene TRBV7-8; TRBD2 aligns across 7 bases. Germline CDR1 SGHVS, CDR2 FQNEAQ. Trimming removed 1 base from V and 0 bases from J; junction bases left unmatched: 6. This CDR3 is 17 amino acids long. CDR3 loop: CASSLGGGLSSYNEQFF. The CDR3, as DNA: TGTGCCAGCAGCTTAGGGGGGGGATTGAGCTCCTACAATGAGCAGTTCTTC.

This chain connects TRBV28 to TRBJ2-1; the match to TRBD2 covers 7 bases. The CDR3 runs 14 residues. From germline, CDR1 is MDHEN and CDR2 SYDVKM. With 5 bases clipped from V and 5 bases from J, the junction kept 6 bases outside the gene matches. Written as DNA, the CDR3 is TGTGCCAGCAGTCCCCTAGCGGAAGACAATGAGCAGTTCTTC. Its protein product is CASSPLAEDNEQFF.

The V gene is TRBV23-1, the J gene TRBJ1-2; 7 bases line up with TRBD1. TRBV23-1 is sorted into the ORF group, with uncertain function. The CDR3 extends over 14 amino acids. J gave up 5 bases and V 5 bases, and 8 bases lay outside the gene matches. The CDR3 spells CASSWVTGRYGYTF. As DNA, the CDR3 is TGCGCCAGCAGTTGGGTGACAGGGAGATATGGCTACACCTTC.

CDR3 amino acids: CASSHSTGVGNQPQHF. The DNA of the CDR3 is TGTGCCAGCAGCCACTCGACAGGGGTAGGAAATCAGCCCCAGCATTTT. V is TRBV28 and J is TRBJ1-5; 8 nucleotides line up with TRBD1. Germline V lookup: CDR1 MDHEN, CDR2 SYDVKM. V gave up 6 bases and J gave up 4 bases; unmatched junction bases: 11. The CDR3 spans 16 residues. Full variable domain (outside the CDR3, taken from reference TRBV28 and TRBJ1-5): DVKVTQSSRYLVKRTGEKVFLECVQDMDHENMFWYRQDPGLGLRLIYFSYDVKMKEKGDIPEGYSVSREKKERFSLILESASTNQTSMYLCASSHSTGVGNQPQHFGDGTRLSIL.

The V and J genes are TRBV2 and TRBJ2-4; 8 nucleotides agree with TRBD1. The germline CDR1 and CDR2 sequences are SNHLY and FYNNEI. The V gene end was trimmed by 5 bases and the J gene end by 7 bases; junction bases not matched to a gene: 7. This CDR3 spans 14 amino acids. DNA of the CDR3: TGTGCCAGCAGTCTAGACAGGGGAAGGAACATTCAGTACTTC. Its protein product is CASSLDRGRNIQYF.